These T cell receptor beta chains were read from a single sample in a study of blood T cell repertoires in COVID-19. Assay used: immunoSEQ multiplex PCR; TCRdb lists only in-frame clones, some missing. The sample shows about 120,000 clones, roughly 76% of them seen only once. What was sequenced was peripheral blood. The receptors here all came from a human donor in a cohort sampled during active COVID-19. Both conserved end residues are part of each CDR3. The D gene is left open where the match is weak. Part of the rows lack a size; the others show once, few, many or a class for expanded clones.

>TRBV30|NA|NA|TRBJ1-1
CAWSVGGTEAFF
TGTGCCTGGAGTGTAGGCGGTACTGAAGCTTTCTTT
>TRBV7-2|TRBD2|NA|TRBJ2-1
CASSLVSGGYNEQFF
TGTGCCAGCAGCTTAGTCTCGGGAGGGTACAATGAGCAGTTCTTC
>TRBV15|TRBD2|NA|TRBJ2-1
CATSRGTSGGNNEQFF
TGTGCCACCAGCAGAGGGACTAGCGGGGGGAACAATGAGCAGTTCTTC
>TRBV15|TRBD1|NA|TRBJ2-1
CATSRATGGLGQFF
TGTGCCACCAGCAGAGCTACAGGGGGTCTTGGGCAGTTCTTC
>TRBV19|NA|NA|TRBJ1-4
CATRGAGTKLFF
TGTGCCACCCGCGGGGCAGGGACGAAACTGTTTTTT
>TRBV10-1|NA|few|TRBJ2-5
CASSEEDSVATQYF
TGCGCCAGCAGTGAGGAGGACAGTGTGGCGACCCAGTACTTC
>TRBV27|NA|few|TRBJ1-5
CASSQATAQPQHF
TGTGCCAGCAGTCAGGCGACAGCTCAGCCCCAGCATTTT
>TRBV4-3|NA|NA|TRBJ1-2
CASSQENRAYYGYTF
TGCGCCAGCAGCCAGGAAAACAGGGCCTACTATGGCTACACCTTC
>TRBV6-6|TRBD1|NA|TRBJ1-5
CASSQGEGQSNQPQHF
TGTGCCAGCAGTCAGGGGGAAGGTCAGAGCAATCAGCCCCAGCATTTT
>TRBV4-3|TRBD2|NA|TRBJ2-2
CASSTRGRAGYQLFF
TGCGCCAGCAGCACCCGAGGGCGAGCGGGGTATCAGCTGTTTTTT
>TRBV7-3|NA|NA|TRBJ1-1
CASSPHGRGVNTEAFF
TGTGCCAGCAGCCCTCATGGGCGGGGGGTGAACACTGAAGCTTTCTTT
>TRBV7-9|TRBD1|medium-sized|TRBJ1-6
CASSPSRDRANSPLHF
TGTGCCAGCAGCCCAAGTCGGGACAGGGCTAATTCACCCCTCCACTTT
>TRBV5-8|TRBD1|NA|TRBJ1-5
CASSQSDRMNQPQHF
TGTGCCAGCAGCCAATCGGACAGGATGAATCAGCCCCAGCATTTT
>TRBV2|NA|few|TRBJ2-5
CASSDLTLQETQYF
TGTGCCAGCAGTGATCTAACCCTCCAAGAGACCCAGTACTTC
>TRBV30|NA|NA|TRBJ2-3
CAWSDSSRGAGVGWAQYF
TGTGCCTGGAGTGACTCAAGCCGGGGGGCCGGAGTAGGATGGGCGCAGTATTTT
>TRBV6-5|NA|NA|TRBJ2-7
CAGDRGKHYEQYF
TGTGCCGGCGACCGAGGCAAACACTACGAGCAGTACTTC